This is a list of T cell receptor beta chains from one sample in a study of beta chain features in type 1 diabetes. The assay was immunoSEQ multiplex PCR, and TCRdb's table has in-frame clones only and misses some. Found here are hundreds of thousands of clones, over 12% of them singletons; the top ten hold 0.035% to 0.045%. Specimen: naive CD4+ T cells from blood. Every receptor here comes from a man younger than 30 with type 1 diabetes. Both conserved end residues are part of each CDR3. Each record gives: J gene, V gene, D gene, clone size, CDR3 protein, CDR3 DNA. D genes are given only for firm matches. A clone size is listed for some rows: how often the clone was seen (once, few, many), or a class if it is expanded.

TRBJ1-1	TRBV27	.	.	CASSLQGGTEAFF	TGTGCCAGCAGTTTACAAGGGGGGACTGAAGCTTTCTTT
TRBJ1-1	TRBV13	.	.	CASSPRRGAVGAFF	TGTGCCAGCAGCCCCAGGCGGGGGGCGGTGGGAGCTTTCTTT
TRBJ2-5	TRBV7-2	.	.	CASSPGPQETQYF	TGTGCCAGCAGCCCGGGACCCCAAGAGACCCAGTACTTC
TRBJ2-3	TRBV7-3	.	few	CASSLYGSKGDTQYF	TGTGCCAGCAGCTTATATGGGTCCAAAGGAGATACGCAGTATTTT
TRBJ2-7	TRBV7-2	TRBD1	few	CASGIRPGQAYEQYF	TGTGCCAGCGGCATCAGACCGGGACAGGCGTACGAGCAGTACTTC
TRBJ2-1	TRBV7-9	TRBD2	few	CASSPPPAGTPQFF	TGTGCCAGCAGCCCCCCTCCAGCGGGAACCCCCCAGTTCTTC
TRBJ1-2	TRBV4-3	TRBD1	few	CASSQDRTGKYGYTF	TGCGCCAGCAGCCAAGATAGGACAGGGAAATATGGCTACACCTTC
TRBJ2-1	TRBV6-5	TRBD1	few	CASSYGTGGYNEQFF	TGTGCCAGCAGTTACGGGACAGGGGGCTACAATGAGCAGTTCTTC
TRBJ2-3	TRBV14	.	.	CASSQEQRLYFTDTQYF	TGTGCCAGCAGCCAAGAACAAAGGTTGTATTTCACAGATACGCAGTATTTT
TRBJ2-2	TRBV4-2	TRBD1	few	CASSQGQGVPGELFF	TGTGCCAGCAGCCAAGGACAGGGTGTCCCCGGGGAGCTGTTTTTT
TRBJ2-7	TRBV9	.	.	CASSGGTEDYEQYF	TGTGCCAGCAGCGGCGGGACAGAGGACTACGAGCAGTACTTC
TRBJ1-3	TRBV5-1	.	.	CASSWTGSGNTIYF	TGCGCCAGCAGCTGGACTGGCTCTGGAAACACCATATATTTT
TRBJ1-1	TRBV7-9	.	few	CASSRIDTEAFF	TGTGCCAGCAGCCGTATAGACACTGAAGCTTTCTTT
TRBJ2-1	TRBV23-1	.	.	CASSQLCLHDEQFF	TGCGCCAGCAGTCAATTATGCCTCCACGATGAGCAGTTCTTC
TRBJ2-3	TRBV5-1	.	.	CASSLTRSNADTQYF	TGCGCCAGCAGTTTGACTAGGTCTAATGCAGATACGCAGTATTTT
TRBJ2-2	TRBV10-3	TRBD2	.	CAISESGANTGELFF	TGTGCCATCAGCGAGAGCGGGGCGAACACCGGGGAGCTGTTTTTT
TRBJ1-1	TRBV10-3	.	few	CASSEFGRDTEAFF	TGTGCCAGCAGTGAATTTGGCAGGGACACTGAAGCTTTCTTT
TRBJ2-7	TRBV9	TRBD2	.	CASSVGGATSYEQYF	TGTGCCAGCAGCGTCGGGGGGGCAACGTCCTACGAGCAGTACTTC
TRBJ1-5	TRBV4-2	.	.	CASSQDLGRLHQPQHF	TGTGCCAGCAGCCAAGATCTCGGCAGGCTCCATCAGCCCCAGCATTTT
TRBJ2-2	TRBV18	.	few	CASSPRASANTGELFF	TGTGCCAGCTCACCACGGGCTAGCGCGAACACCGGGGAGCTGTTTTTT
TRBJ1-1	TRBV7-6	.	.	CASSLDYSWGTEAFF	TGTGCCAGCAGCTTAGATTACAGTTGGGGCACTGAAGCTTTCTTT
TRBJ2-5	TRBV12-5	.	.	CASGITGGETQYF	TGTGCTAGTGGTATCACGGGCGGGGAGACCCAGTACTTC
TRBJ2-1	TRBV5-6	.	few	CASSLTNWDEQFF	TGTGCCAGCAGCCTTACGAATTGGGATGAGCAGTTCTTC
TRBJ2-5	TRBV28	.	.	CASSTKQGDSETQYF	TGTGCCAGCAGTACCAAACAGGGAGATTCAGAGACCCAGTACTTC
TRBJ2-7	TRBV5-4	TRBD2	.	CASSLPSGSGEQYF	TGTGCCAGCAGCTTGCCTAGCGGGAGTGGCGAGCAGTACTTC
TRBJ2-7	TRBV7-8	.	.	CASSLEARSYEQYF	TGTGCCAGCAGCTTAGAGGCGAGGTCCTACGAGCAGTACTTC
TRBJ2-1	TRBV5-1	.	.	CASSQLPHDNEQFF	TGCGCCAGCAGCCAGCTCCCACACGACAATGAGCAGTTCTTC
TRBJ2-3	TRBV7-9	TRBD1	.	CASSRQGMGTQYF	TGTGCCAGCAGCCGACAGGGTATGGGTACGCAGTATTTT
TRBJ1-2	TRBV2	.	once	CASSEIRAGDGYTF	TGTGCCAGCAGTGAAATACGGGCAGGGGATGGCTACACCTTC
TRBJ2-3	TRBV7-2	.	few	CASSLVAGPYNPGTQYF	TGTGCCAGCAGCTTAGTCGCAGGGCCCTACAATCCGGGTACGCAGTATTTT
TRBJ2-2	TRBV14	TRBD2	.	CASSHHISSGSVGTGELFF	TGTGCCAGCAGCCACCACATTAGTAGCGGGAGCGTCGGGACCGGGGAGCTGTTTTTT
TRBJ1-1	TRBV9	.	few	CASSQKMSTEAFF	TGTGCCAGCAGCCAAAAGATGAGCACTGAAGCTTTCTTT
TRBJ1-5	TRBV30	TRBD1	few	CAWSAGTGYQPQHF	TGTGCCTGGAGTGCAGGGACAGGGTATCAGCCCCAGCATTTT
TRBJ1-5	TRBV2	.	.	CASSETANQPQHF	TGTGCCAGCAGTGAGACAGCCAATCAGCCCCAGCATTTT
TRBJ2-3	TRBV29-1	.	.	CSGSPGDTQYF	TGCAGCGGGAGCCCAGGGGATACGCAGTATTTT
TRBJ2-3	TRBV7-2	.	.	CASSPRLVGADTQYF	TGTGCCAGCAGCCCACGACTAGTAGGGGCAGATACGCAGTATTTT
TRBJ2-1	TRBV29-1	.	.	CSVEGQATNEQFF	TGCAGCGTTGAGGGACAAGCTACTAATGAGCAGTTCTTC
TRBJ1-2	TRBV7-9	.	.	CASSRDGSNYGYTF	TGTGCCAGCAGCCGGGACGGATCAAACTATGGCTACACCTTC